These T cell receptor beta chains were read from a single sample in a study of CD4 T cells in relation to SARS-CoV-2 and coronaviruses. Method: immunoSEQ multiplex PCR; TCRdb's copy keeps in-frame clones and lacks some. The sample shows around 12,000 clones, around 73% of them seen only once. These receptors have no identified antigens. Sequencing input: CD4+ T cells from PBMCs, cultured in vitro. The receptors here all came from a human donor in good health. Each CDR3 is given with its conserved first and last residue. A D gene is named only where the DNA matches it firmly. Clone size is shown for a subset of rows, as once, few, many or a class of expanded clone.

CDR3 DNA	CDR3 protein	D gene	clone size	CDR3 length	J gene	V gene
TGCGCCAGCAGCCAAGTTCCGGGGAGGTACGAGCAGTACTTC	CASSQVPGRYEQYF	-	-	14	TRBJ2-7	TRBV4-3
TGTGCCAGCAGTCAGCGCGGCTACAATGAGCAGTTCTTC	CASSQRGYNEQFF	-	-	13	TRBJ2-1	TRBV2
TGTGCCGGCCGGGACAGAGGTTACGAGCAGTACTTC	CAGRDRGYEQYF	TRBD1	-	12	TRBJ2-7	TRBV2
TGTGCCAGCAGTGACGGAGGGTTCGGCAGTTTTAACACCGGGGAGCTGTTTTTT	CASSDGGFGSFNTGELFF	-	-	18	TRBJ2-2	TRBV6-4
TGCGCCAGCAGTCAAGGGAGGGACAGGGATCCTTACGAGCAGTACTTC	CASSQGRDRDPYEQYF	TRBD1	-	16	TRBJ2-7	TRBV23-1
TGTGCCAGCATAAGACCGGTGGGGGGGCCCCTAGGAAACACCATATATTTT	CASIRPVGGPLGNTIYF	-	-	17	TRBJ1-3	TRBV2
TGTGCCTGGGGGAAGACAGGCCAATTCTACGTGCAGTACTTC	CAWGKTGQFYVQYF	-	few	14	TRBJ2-7	TRBV30
TGTGCCAGTAGTATCGGACAGGGCCATCAGCCCCAGCATTTT	CASSIGQGHQPQHF	TRBD1	-	14	TRBJ1-5	TRBV19
TGTGCCTGGAAACAGAAAGAGACCCAGTACTTC	CAWKQKETQYF	-	-	11	TRBJ2-5	TRBV30
TGTGCCAGCAGCTTGGGACAGGCGACTGAAGCTTTCTTT	CASSLGQATEAFF	-	-	13	TRBJ1-1	TRBV5-4
TGTGCCTGGAATTGGCGGACCGAGGGGGAGCAGTACTTC	CAWNWRTEGEQYF	-	-	13	TRBJ2-7	TRBV30
TGTGCCAGCAGTTCTCATTCGGGGCCTGCGGGGGGGCCTCACACAGATACGCAGTATTTT	CASSSHSGPAGGPHTDTQYF	TRBD2	-	20	TRBJ2-3	TRBV14
TGTGCCCGGACCTGGGAGCCTAGGGACACTGAAGCTTTCTTT	CARTWEPRDTEAFF	-	-	14	TRBJ1-1	TRBV30
TGTGCCAGCAGGGGACACGGTGGTTCCACTGAAGCTTTCTTT	CASRGHGGSTEAFF	-	-	14	TRBJ1-1	TRBV27
TGTGCCAGCAGTCAGTCCGGGACAGGGGAAGGCTACACCTTC	CASSQSGTGEGYTF	TRBD1	-	14	TRBJ1-2	TRBV6-5
TGTGCCAGCAGCATTGAGCCGCATTTTACAGGGGTGGAAGAGACCCAGTACTTC	CASSIEPHFTGVEETQYF	TRBD1	-	18	TRBJ2-5	TRBV6-4
TGCGCCAGCAGCCGCGGTCATGGTTCACCCCTCCACTTT	CASSRGHGSPLHF	-	-	13	TRBJ1-6	TRBV5-1
TGTGCCAGCAGTTGGACAGGGGCGGATACGCAGTATTTT	CASSWTGADTQYF	TRBD1	-	13	TRBJ2-3	TRBV7-2
TGTGCCAGCAGTCCAGGGAACTATGGCTACACCTTC	CASSPGNYGYTF	-	-	12	TRBJ1-2	TRBV12-3/TRBV12-4
TGTGCCAGCGGACGGGTTGAAGCTTTCTTT	CASGRVEAFF	-	-	10	TRBJ1-1	TRBV6-5
TGCGCCAGCAGCCCCCGGACTAGCGGTTTTGACAAAGAGACCCAGTACTTC	CASSPRTSGFDKETQYF	TRBD2	-	17	TRBJ2-5	TRBV4-3
TGTGCCAGCAGCCGACTTAGCGGGCGTAACAATGAGCAGTTCTTC	CASSRLSGRNNEQFF	TRBD2	-	15	TRBJ2-1	TRBV11-2
TGTGCCAGCAGCTCCGGACAGTTCGGCAATCAGCCCCAGCATTTT	CASSSGQFGNQPQHF	-	few	15	TRBJ1-5	TRBV11-2
TGCGCCAGCAGAAGCCCGGGATCTGGGGCCAACGTCCTGACTTTC	CASRSPGSGANVLTF	-	-	15	TRBJ2-6	TRBV5-1
TGTGCCAGCTCACCGGCCCAGGGGGGCACTGGAAACACCATATATTTT	CASSPAQGGTGNTIYF	TRBD1	-	16	TRBJ1-3	TRBV18
TGTGCCAGTAGCATCTCAGGGGGGAGATACTACGAGCAGTACTTC	CASSISGGRYYEQYF	-	-	15	TRBJ2-7	TRBV14
TGTGCCAGCAGCTTCAACAGGGGTTCGGAGGAGACCCAGTACTTC	CASSFNRGSEETQYF	TRBD1	few	15	TRBJ2-5	TRBV7-9
TGTGCCAGTAGTATTCCCCAGAAGGGGCCAAACACCATATATTTT	CASSIPQKGPNTIYF	-	-	15	TRBJ1-3	TRBV19
TGTGCCAGCAGTCTAGCGGGGGGCCTGGATACGCAGTATTTT	CASSLAGGLDTQYF	TRBD2	-	14	TRBJ2-3	TRBV6-2/TRBV6-3
TGCGCCAGCAGCTTGGCCGGAACGGGGCGAACTGAAGCTTTCTTT	CASSLAGTGRTEAFF	-	-	15	TRBJ1-1	TRBV5-1
TGTGCCAGCAGTTTAGGGATAAGTGCGGAGCAGTTCTTC	CASSLGISAEQFF	-	-	13	TRBJ2-1	TRBV12-3/TRBV12-4
TGTGCCAGCAGCGTAGCCCTGCAGGGGAGGAACACCGGGGAGCTGTTTTTT	CASSVALQGRNTGELFF	-	-	17	TRBJ2-2	TRBV9
TGTGCCAGCAGCGTAGTGGGGGGGAACACTGAAGCTTTCTTT	CASSVVGGNTEAFF	-	-	14	TRBJ1-1	TRBV9
TGTGCCAGCTCACCGAGATCGACAGGCGGCCCGGTTAGGGCTGAAGCTTTCTTT	CASSPRSTGGPVRAEAFF	-	once	18	TRBJ1-1	TRBV18
TGCGCCAGCAGCCAAGATATGGCTAGCGGGAACCGAGAGTACGAGCAGTACTTC	CASSQDMASGNREYEQYF	TRBD2	-	18	TRBJ2-7	TRBV4-3
TGTGCCAGTAGTACCTCGCTCGGCAGAAACACTGAAGCTTTCTTT	CASSTSLGRNTEAFF	-	-	15	TRBJ1-1	TRBV19
TGTGCCAGCAGAGATAATGTTTGGGTTTTAAGGGGGCAAGAGACCCAGTACTTC	CASRDNVWVLRGQETQYF	-	-	18	TRBJ2-5	TRBV7-8
TGTGCCAGCAGTTACGCCGGGACAGGGGGCTACGAGCAGTACTTC	CASSYAGTGGYEQYF	TRBD1	-	15	TRBJ2-7	TRBV6-5
TGTGCCAGCGGTCGGACATTGGAATTTCACTTC	CASGRTLEFHF	-	-	11	TRBJ2-7	TRBV7-9
TGTGCCAGCAGCTTTTTAAATGAGCAGTTCTTC	CASSFLNEQFF	-	few	11	TRBJ2-1	TRBV6-5
TGTGCCAGCAGCCAAGGCGGACATTCGGGAACTGAAGCTTTCTTT	CASSQGGHSGTEAFF	-	-	15	TRBJ1-1	TRBV3-1/TRBV3-2
TGTGCCAGCAGCAAAGTTGCGGGAGTGGCCAAAAACATTCAGTACTTC	CASSKVAGVAKNIQYF	-	-	16	TRBJ2-4	TRBV21-1
TGTGCCAGCAGCTTAGCGAGGCAGGGTTCGGGGGCAACTAATGAAAAACTGTTTTTT	CASSLARQGSGATNEKLFF	-	-	19	TRBJ1-4	TRBV7-2
TGTGCCAGCAGCTTAGTTTGGGGATCCACTGAAGCTTTCTTT	CASSLVWGSTEAFF	-	few	14	TRBJ1-1	TRBV7-2
TGTGCCAGCAGTTTCTTTCGGGAGTCGTCCTACGAGCAGTACTTC	CASSFFRESSYEQYF	-	few	15	TRBJ2-7	TRBV27
TGTGCCAGCAGCTTGTTAGCCCCGGGACAGGGAGCTTTCTTT	CASSLLAPGQGAFF	TRBD1	-	14	TRBJ1-1	TRBV5-6
TGCGCCAGCAGCTTGGACAGGCCTAGCACAGATACGCAGTATTTT	CASSLDRPSTDTQYF	-	-	15	TRBJ2-3	TRBV5-1
TGCGCCAGCAGTCGTCAAACGGGAGGCTCAGATACGCAGTATTTT	CASSRQTGGSDTQYF	TRBD2	-	15	TRBJ2-3	TRBV5-1
TGTGCCAGCAGCCAGCCCAGTCGGGACATCTACACAGATACGCAGTATTTT	CASSQPSRDIYTDTQYF	-	-	17	TRBJ2-3	TRBV4-2
TGTGCCAGCAGACCTAAGGACAGGCTGGGGACTGAAGCTTTCTTT	CASRPKDRLGTEAFF	TRBD1	few	15	TRBJ1-1	TRBV7-9